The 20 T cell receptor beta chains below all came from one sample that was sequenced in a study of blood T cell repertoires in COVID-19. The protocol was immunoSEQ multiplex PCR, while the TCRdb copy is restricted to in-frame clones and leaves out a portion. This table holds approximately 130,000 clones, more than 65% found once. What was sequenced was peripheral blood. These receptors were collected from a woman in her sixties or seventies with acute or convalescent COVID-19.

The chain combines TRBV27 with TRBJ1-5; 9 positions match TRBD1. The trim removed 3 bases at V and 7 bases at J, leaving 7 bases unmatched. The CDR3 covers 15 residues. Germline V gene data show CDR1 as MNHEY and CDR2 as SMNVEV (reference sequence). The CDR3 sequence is CASSFVTGGKQPQHF. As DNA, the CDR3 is TGTGCCAGCAGTTTTGTGACAGGGGGGAAGCAGCCCCAGCATTTT.

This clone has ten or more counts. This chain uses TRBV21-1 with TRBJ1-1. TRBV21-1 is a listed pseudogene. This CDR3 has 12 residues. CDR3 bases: TGTGCCACCGATCGGGGGGACACTGAAGCTTTCTTT. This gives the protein CATDRGDTEAFF.

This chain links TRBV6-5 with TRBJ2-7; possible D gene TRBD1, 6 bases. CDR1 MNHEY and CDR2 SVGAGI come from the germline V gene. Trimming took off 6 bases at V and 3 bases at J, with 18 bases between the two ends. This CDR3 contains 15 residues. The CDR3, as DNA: TGTGCCAGCAGCAGTACAGGGTCCCCGGGCTACGAGCAGTACTTC. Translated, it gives CASSSTGSPGYEQYF.

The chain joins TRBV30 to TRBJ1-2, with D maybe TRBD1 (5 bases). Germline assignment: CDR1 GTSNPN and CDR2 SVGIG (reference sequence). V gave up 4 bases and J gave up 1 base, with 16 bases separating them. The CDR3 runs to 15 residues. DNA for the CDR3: TGTGCCTGGACACAGAGGGACGGGGGTAACTATGGCTACACCTTC. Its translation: CAWTQRDGGNYGYTF. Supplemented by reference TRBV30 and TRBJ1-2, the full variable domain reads SQTIHQWPATLVQPVGSPLSLECTVEGTSNPNLYWYRQAAGRGLQLLFYSVGIGQISSEVPQNLSASRPQDRQFILSSKKLLLSDSGFYLCAWTQRDGGNYGYTFGSGTRLTVV.

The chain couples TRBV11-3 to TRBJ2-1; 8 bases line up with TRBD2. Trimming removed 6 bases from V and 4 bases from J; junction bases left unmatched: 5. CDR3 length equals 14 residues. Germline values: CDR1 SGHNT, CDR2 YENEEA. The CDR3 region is CASSSGTSYNEQFF. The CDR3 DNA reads TGTGCCAGCAGTTCCGGGACTAGTTACAATGAGCAGTTCTTC.

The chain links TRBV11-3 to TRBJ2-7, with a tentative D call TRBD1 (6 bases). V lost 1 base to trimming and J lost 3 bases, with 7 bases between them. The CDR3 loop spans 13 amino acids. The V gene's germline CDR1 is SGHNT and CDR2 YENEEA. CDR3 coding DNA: TGTGCCAGCAGCTTAGGCAGGGGCTACGAGCAGTACTTC. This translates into CASSLGRGYEQYF. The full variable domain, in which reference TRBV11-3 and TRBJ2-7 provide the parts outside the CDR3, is EAGVVQSPRYKIIEKKQPVAFWCNPISGHNTLYWYLQNLGQGPELLIRYENEEAVDDSQLPKDRFSAERLKGVDSTLKIQPAELGDSAVYLCASSLGRGYEQYFGPGTRLTVT.

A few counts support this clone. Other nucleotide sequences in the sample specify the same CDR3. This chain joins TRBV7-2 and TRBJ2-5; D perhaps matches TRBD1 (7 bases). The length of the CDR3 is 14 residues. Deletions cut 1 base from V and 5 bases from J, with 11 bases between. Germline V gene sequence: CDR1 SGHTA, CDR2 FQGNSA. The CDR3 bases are TGTGCCAGCAGCTTAGTATCAGGGGGGGAGACCCAGTACTTC. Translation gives CASSLVSGGETQYF.

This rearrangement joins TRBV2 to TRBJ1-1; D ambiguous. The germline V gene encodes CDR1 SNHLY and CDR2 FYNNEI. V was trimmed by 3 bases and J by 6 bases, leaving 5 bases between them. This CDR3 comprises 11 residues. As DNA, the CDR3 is TGTGCCAGCAGTGATAATCCTGAAGCTTTCTTT. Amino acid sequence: CASSDNPEAFF.

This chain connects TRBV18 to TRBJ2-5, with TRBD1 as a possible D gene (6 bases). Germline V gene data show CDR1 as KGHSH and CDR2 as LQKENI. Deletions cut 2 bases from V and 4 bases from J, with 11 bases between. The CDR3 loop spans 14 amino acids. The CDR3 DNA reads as TGTGCCAGCTCACCAGGTGACAGGAGAGAGACCCAGTACTTC. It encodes CASSPGDRRETQYF. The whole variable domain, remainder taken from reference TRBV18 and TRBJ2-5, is NAGVMQNPRHLVRRRGQEARLRCSPMKGHSHVYWYRQLPEEGLKFMVYLQKENIIDESGMPKERFSAEFPKEGPSILRIQQVVRGDSAAYFCASSPGDRRETQYFGPGTRLLVL.

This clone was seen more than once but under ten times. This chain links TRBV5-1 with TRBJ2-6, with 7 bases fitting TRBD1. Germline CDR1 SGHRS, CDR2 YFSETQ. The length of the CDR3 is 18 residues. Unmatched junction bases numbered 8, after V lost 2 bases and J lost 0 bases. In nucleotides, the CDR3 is TGCGCCAGCAGCTTCGGGTTAGGACAGGCCTCTGGGGCCAACGTCCTGACTTTC. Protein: CASSFGLGQASGANVLTF.

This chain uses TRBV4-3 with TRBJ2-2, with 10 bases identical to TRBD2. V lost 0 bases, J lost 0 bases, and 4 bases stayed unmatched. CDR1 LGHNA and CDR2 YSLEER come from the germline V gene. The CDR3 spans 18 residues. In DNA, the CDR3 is TGCGCCAGCAGCCAAGATACAGCGGGGGGGCCGAACACCGGGGAGCTGTTTTTT. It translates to CASSQDTAGGPNTGELFF.

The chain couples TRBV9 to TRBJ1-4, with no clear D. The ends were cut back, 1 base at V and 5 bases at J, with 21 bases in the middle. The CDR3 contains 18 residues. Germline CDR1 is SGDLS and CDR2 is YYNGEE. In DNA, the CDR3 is TGTGCCAGCAGCGTATCTCAACCGGGAAGGGAAGGGAATGAAAAACTGTTTTTT. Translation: CASSVSQPGREGNEKLFF.

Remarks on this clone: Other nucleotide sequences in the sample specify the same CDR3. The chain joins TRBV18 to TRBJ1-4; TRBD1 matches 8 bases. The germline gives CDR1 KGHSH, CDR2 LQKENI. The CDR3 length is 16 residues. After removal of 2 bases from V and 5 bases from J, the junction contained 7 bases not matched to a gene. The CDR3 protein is CASSPSRTGPNEKLFF. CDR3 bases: TGTGCCAGCTCACCAAGTCGGACAGGGCCGAATGAAAAACTGTTTTTT.

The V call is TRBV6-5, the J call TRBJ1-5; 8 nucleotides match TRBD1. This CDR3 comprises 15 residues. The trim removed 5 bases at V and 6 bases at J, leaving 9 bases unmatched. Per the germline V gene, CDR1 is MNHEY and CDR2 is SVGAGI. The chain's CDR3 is CASSRTGKNGQPQHF. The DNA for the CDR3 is TGTGCCAGCAGTCGGACAGGGAAAAATGGTCAGCCCCAGCATTTT.

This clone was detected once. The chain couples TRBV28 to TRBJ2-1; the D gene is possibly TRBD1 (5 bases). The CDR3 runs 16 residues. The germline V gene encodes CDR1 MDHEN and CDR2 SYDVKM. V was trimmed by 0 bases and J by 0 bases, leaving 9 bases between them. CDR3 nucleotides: TGTGCCAGCAGTTTATGGGGCAGGGTCTCCTACAATGAGCAGTTCTTC. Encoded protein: CASSLWGRVSYNEQFF.

As DNA, the CDR3 is TGTGCCAGTAGTGACCGGGACAGTGCCTACAATGAGCAGTTCTTC. Amino acid sequence: CASSDRDSAYNEQFF. The rearrangement uses TRBV19 and TRBJ2-1, with 7 bases matching TRBD1. CDR1 and CDR2 (germline): LNHDA, SQIVND (reference sequence). Trimming cost V 5 bases and J 2 bases; bases outside gene matches: 6. The CDR3 contains 15 residues.

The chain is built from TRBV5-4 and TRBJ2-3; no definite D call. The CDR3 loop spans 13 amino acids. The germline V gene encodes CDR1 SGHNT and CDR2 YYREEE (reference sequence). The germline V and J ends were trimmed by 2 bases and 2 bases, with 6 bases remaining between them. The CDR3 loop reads CASSFDNTDTQYF. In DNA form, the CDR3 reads TGTGCCAGCAGCTTCGACAACACAGATACGCAGTATTTT.

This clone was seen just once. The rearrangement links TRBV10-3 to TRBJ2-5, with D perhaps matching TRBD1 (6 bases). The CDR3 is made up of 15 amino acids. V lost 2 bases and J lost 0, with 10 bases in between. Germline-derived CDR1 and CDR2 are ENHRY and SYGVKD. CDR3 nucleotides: TGTGCCATCAGTGAGAACGGGGACAACCAAGAGACCCAGTACTTC. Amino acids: CAISENGDNQETQYF.

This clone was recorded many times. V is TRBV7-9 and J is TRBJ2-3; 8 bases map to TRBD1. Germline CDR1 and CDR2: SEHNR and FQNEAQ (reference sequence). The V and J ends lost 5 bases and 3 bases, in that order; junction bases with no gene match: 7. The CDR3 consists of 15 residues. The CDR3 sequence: CASSLAQGATDTQYF. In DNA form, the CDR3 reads TGTGCCAGCAGCCTCGCCCAGGGGGCGACAGATACGCAGTATTTT.

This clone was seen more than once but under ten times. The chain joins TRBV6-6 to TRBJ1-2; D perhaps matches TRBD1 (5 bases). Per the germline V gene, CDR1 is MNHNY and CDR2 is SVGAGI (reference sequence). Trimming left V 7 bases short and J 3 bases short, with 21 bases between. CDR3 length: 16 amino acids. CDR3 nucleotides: TGTGCCAGCACCTCCCCGGAGGGGAGTTGGGACTATGGCTACACCTTC. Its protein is CASTSPEGSWDYGYTF.